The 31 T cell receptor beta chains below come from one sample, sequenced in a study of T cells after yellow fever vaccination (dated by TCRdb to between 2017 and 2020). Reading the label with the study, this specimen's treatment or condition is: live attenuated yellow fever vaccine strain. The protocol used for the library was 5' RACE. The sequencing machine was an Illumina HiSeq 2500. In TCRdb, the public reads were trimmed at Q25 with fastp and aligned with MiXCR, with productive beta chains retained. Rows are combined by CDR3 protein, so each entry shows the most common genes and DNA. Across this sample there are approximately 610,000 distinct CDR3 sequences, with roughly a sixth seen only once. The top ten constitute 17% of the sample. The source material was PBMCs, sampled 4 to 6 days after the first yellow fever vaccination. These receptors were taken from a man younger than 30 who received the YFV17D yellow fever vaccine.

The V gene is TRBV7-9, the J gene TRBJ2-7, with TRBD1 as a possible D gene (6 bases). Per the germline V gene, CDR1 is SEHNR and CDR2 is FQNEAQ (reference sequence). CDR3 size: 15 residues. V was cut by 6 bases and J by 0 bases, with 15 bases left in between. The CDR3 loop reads CASSPSTGTSYEQYF. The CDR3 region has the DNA TGTGCCAGCAGTCCTTCAACAGGGACCTCCTACGAGCAGTACTTC.

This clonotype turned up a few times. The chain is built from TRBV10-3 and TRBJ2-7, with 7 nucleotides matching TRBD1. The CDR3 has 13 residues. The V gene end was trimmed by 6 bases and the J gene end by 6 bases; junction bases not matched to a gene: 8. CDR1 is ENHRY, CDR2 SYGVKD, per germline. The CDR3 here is CAIRTGQRSEQYF. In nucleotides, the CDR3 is TGTGCCATCAGAACGGGACAGAGATCCGAGCAGTACTTC.

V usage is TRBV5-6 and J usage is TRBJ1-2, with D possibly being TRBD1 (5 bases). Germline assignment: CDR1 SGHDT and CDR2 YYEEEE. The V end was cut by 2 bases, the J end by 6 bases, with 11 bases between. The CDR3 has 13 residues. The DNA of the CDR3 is TGTGCCAGCAGCTTCCCCAGGGAGGATGGCTACACCTTC. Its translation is CASSFPREDGYTF.

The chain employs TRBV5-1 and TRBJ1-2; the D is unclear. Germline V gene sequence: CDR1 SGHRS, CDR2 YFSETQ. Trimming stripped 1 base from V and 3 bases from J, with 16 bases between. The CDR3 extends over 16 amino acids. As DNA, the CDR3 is TGCGCCAGCAGCTTGTTCTTAACGGAGTCGGACTATGGCTACACCTTC. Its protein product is CASSLFLTESDYGYTF.

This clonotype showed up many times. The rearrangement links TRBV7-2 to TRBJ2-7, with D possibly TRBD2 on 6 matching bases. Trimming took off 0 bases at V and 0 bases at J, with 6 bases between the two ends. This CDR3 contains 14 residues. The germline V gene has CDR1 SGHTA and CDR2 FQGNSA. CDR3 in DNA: TGTGCCAGCAGCTTAGCCGGGGGCTCCTACGAGCAGTACTTC. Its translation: CASSLAGGSYEQYF.

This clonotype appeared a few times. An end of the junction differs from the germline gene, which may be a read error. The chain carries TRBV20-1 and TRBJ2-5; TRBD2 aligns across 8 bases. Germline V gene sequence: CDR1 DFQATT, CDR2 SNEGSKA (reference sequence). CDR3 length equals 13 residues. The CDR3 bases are TGCAGTGATAGAGGACTAGCTGGAGAGACCCAGTACTTC. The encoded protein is CSDRGLAGETQYF.

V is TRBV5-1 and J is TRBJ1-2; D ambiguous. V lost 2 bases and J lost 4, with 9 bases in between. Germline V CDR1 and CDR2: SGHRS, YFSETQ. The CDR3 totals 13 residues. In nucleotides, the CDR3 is TGCGCCAGCAGCTTAACGATAGGCTATGGCTACACCTTC. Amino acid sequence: CASSLTIGYGYTF. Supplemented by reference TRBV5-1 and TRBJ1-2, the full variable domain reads KAGVTQTPRYLIKTRGQQVTLSCSPISGHRSVSWYQQTPGQGLQFLFEYFSETQRNKGNFPGRFSGRQFSNSRSEMNVSTLELGDSALYLCASSLTIGYGYTFGSGTRLTVV.

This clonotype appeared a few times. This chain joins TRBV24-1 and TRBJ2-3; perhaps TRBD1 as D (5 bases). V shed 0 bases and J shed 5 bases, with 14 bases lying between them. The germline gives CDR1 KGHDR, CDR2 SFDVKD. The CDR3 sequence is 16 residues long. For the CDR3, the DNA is TGTGCCACCAGTGATTTGCGGGCAGGGTACCTAGATACGCAGTATTTT. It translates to CATSDLRAGYLDTQYF.

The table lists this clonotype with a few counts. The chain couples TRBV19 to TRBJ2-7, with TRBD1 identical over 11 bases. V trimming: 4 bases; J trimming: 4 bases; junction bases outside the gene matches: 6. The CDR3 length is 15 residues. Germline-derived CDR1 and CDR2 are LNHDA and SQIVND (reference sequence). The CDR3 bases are TGTGCCAGTAGTAATGGACAGGGGGCGCGGTACGAGCAGTACTTC. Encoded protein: CASSNGQGARYEQYF.

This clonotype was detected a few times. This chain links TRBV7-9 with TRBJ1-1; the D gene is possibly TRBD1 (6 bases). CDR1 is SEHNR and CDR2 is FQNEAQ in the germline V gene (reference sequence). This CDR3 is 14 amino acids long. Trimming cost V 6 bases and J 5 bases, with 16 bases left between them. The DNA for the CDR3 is TGTGCCAGCAGGGTAGCAGGGGCCCGAACTGAAGCTTTCTTT. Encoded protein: CASRVAGARTEAFF.

The CDR3 region has the DNA TGTGCCAGCAGCTTTCTCATGGGTCCCCAGCATTTT. Amino acid sequence: CASSFLMGPQHF. J is TRBJ1-5 and V is TRBV7-9, with unresolved D. The V and J ends lost 3 bases and 10 bases respectively, with 10 bases between them. In germline, CDR1 is SEHNR, CDR2 FQNEAQ (reference sequence). CDR3 length: 12 residues.

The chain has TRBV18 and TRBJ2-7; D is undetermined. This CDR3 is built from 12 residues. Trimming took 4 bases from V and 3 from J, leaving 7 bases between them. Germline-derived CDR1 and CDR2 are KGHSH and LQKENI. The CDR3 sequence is CASSRIFYEQYV. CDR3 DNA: TGTGCCAGCTCACGGATATTCTACGAGCAGTACGTC.

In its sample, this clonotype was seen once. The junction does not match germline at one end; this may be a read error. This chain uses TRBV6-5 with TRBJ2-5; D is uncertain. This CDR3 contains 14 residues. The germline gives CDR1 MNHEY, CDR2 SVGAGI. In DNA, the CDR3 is TGTACCAGCAGTTCCCGGCCTCTTGGGGAGACCCAGTACTTC. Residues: CTSSSRPLGETQYF.

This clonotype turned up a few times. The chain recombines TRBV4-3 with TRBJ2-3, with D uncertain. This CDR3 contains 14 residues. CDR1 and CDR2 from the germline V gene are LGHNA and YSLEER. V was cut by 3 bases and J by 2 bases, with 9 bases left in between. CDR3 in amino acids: CASSQSWYTDTQYF. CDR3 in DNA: TGCGCCAGCAGCCAGAGTTGGTACACAGATACGCAGTATTTT.

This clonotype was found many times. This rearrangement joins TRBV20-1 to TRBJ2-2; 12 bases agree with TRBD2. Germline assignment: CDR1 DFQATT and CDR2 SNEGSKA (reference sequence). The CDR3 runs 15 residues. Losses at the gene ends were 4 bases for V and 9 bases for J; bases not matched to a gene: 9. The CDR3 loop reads CSATLAGGVGRELFF. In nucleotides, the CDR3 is TGCAGTGCTACTCTAGCGGGGGGGGTCGGCCGGGAGCTGTTTTTT.

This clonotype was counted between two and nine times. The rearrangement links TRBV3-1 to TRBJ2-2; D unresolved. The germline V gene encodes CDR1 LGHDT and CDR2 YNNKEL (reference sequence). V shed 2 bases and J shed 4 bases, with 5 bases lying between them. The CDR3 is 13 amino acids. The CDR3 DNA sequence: TGTGCCAGCAGCCAATTCGGCACCGGGGAGCTGTTTTTT. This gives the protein CASSQFGTGELFF.

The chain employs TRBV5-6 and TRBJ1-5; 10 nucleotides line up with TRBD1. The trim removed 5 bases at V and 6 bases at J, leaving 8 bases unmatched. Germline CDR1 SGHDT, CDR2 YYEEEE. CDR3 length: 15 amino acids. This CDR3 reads CASRQRTGGAQPQHF. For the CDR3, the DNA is TGTGCCAGCAGGCAAAGGACAGGGGGAGCTCAGCCCCAGCATTTT.

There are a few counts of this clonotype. CDR3 DNA sequence: TGTGCCACCAGCAGAGTCGGGGAGCGCAATCAGCCCCAGCATTTT. It codes for CATSRVGERNQPQHF. The V and J genes are TRBV15 and TRBJ1-5, with no clear D. The CDR3 loop spans 15 amino acids. From germline, CDR1 is LNHNV and CDR2 YYDKDF (reference sequence). Trimming removed 1 base at V and 2 bases at J, with 9 bases between. The variable domain in full, with the rest retrieved from reference TRBV15 and TRBJ1-5, is DAMVIQNPRYQVTQFGKPVTLSCSQTLNHNVMYWYQQKSSQAPKLLFHYYDKDFNNEADTPDNFQSRRPNTSFCFLDIRSPGLGDTAMYLCATSRVGERNQPQHFGDGTRLSIL.

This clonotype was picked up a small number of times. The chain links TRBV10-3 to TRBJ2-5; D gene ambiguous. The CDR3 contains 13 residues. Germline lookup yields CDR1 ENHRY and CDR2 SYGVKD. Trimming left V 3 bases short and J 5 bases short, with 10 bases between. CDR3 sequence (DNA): TGTGCCATCAGTGATTTTCTATCGGAGACCCAGTACTTC. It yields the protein CAISDFLSETQYF.

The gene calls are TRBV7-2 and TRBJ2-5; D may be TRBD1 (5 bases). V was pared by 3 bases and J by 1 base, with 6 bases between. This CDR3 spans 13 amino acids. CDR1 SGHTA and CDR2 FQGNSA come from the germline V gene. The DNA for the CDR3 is TGTGCCAGCAGCTTCAGGGTCCAAGAGACCCAGTACTTC. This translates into CASSFRVQETQYF.

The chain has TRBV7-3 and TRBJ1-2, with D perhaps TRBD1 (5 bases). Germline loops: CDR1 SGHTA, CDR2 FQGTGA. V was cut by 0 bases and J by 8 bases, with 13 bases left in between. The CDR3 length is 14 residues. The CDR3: CASSLTSGHQGYTF. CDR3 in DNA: TGTGCCAGCAGCTTAACCTCGGGGCATCAAGGCTACACCTTC.

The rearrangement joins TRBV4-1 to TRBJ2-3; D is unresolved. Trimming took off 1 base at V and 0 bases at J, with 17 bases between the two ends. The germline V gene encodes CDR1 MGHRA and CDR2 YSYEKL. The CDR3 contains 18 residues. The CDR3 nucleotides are TGCGCCAGCAGCCAAGCGGAAGATACACGACCTAGCACAGATACGCAGTATTTT. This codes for CASSQAEDTRPSTDTQYF.

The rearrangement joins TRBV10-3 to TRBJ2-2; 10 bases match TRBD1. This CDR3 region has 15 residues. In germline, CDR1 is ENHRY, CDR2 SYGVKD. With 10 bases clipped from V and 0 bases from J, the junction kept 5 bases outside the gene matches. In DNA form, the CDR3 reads TGTGCCACCGGGACAGGGGCATCGAACACCGGGGAGCTGTTTTTT. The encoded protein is CATGTGASNTGELFF.

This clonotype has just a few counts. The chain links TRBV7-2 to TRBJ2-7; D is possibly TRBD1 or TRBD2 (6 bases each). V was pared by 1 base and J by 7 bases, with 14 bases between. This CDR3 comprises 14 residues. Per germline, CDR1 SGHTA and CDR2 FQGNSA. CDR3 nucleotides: TGTGCCAGCAGCTTAGTCGGGGGCCAATGGGAGCAGTACTTC. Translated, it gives CASSLVGGQWEQYF.

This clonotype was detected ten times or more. The CDR3 sequence is CSVDLAGGNNEQFF. The CDR3 DNA sequence: TGCAGCGTTGATCTAGCGGGGGGAAACAATGAGCAGTTCTTC. The chain links TRBV29-1 to TRBJ2-1; the match to TRBD2 covers 11 bases. Germline V lookup: CDR1 SQVTM, CDR2 ANQGSEA. CDR3 length: 14 residues. With V trimmed by 3 bases and J by 5 bases, 3 bases remained unmatched.

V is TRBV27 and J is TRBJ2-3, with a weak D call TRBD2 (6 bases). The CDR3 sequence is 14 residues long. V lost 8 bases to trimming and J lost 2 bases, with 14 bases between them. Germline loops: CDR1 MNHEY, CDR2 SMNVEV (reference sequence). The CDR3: CASQLASVTDTQYF. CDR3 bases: TGTGCCAGCCAACTAGCATCTGTCACAGATACGCAGTATTTT.

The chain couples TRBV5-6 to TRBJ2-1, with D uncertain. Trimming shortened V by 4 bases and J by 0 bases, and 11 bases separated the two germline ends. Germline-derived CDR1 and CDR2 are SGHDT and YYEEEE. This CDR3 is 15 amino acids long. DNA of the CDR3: TGTGCCAGCAGCCCAGGTGCGGCCTCCTACAATGAGCAGTTCTTC. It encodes CASSPGAASYNEQFF.

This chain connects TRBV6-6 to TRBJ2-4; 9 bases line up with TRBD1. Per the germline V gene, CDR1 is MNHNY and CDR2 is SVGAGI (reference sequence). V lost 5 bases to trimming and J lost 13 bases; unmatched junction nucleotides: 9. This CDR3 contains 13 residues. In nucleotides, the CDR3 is TGTGCCAGCAGTCTCACGGGACAGGGTGGACAGTACTTC. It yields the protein CASSLTGQGGQYF.

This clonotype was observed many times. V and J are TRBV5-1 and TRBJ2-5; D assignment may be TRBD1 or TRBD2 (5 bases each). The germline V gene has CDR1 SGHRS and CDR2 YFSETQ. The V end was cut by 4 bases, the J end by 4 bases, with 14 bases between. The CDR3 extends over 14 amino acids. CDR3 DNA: TGCGCCAGCAGCGAGCCAGGGAGTCGAGAGACCCAGTACTTC. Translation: CASSEPGSRETQYF. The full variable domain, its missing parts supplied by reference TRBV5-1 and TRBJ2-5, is KAGVTQTPRYLIKTRGQQVTLSCSPISGHRSVSWYQQTPGQGLQFLFEYFSETQRNKGNFPGRFSGRQFSNSRSEMNVSTLELGDSALYLCASSEPGSRETQYFGPGTRLLVL.

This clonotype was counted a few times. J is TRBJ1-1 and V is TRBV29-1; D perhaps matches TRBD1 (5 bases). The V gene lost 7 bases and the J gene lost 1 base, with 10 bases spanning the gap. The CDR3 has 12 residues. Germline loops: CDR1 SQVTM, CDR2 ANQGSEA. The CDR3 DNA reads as TGCAGCGCTGGGGGGGGGAACACTGAAGCTTTCTTT. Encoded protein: CSAGGGNTEAFF.

The CDR3 reads CAWSVVAGGDTQYF. In DNA, the CDR3 is TGTGCCTGGAGTGTAGTGGCAGGGGGTGATACGCAGTATTTT. V usage is TRBV30 and J usage is TRBJ2-3, with 7 bases that match TRBD1. This CDR3 contains 14 residues. V lost 0 bases, J lost 6 bases, and 6 bases stayed unmatched. Germline-derived CDR1 and CDR2 are GTSNPN and SVGIG (reference sequence).